This TCR beta chain is drawn from a study of blood T cell repertoires in COVID-19. TCRdb's table, derived via immunoSEQ multiplex PCR, lists solely in-frame clones and lacks some. The table shows roughly 400,000 clones, with 85% to 90% occurring only once. In germline, CDR1 is SGHDN, CDR2 FVKESK. V lost 0 bases to trimming and J lost 3 bases, with 17 bases between them. This CDR3 is built from 17 residues. The sample comprised PBMCs or T cells enriched from blood (not recorded which). The clonotype was recovered from a woman between 25 and 40 years old who had recovered from COVID-19. The gene calls are TRBV14 and TRBJ2-5, with D perhaps matching TRBD2 (6 bases). For the CDR3, the DNA is TGTGCCAGCAGCCAAGATTTGAGTGTCCGGGGGAAAGAGACCCAGTACTTC. Its protein product is CASSQDLSVRGKETQYF.